These 9 T cell receptor beta chains came from one sample sequenced in a study of control samples from healthy donors and cancer patients. Repertoires were generated with immunoSEQ multiplex PCR, while TCRdb's copy carries only in-frame clones and drops some. The sample lists around 70,000 clones, about 94% occurring once. Sequenced: blood. The receptors were gathered from a young woman in good health.

CDR3 region: CATLNIYGYTF. CDR3 DNA sequence: TGTGCCACCCTTAATATTTATGGCTACACCTTC. The chain carries TRBV27 and TRBJ1-2; D call uncertain. The length of the CDR3 is 11 residues. From germline, CDR1 is MNHEY and CDR2 SMNVEV (reference sequence). Trimming pared 10 bases from V and 5 bases from J, leaving 11 bases between.

The chain couples TRBV28 to TRBJ2-1; possible D gene TRBD1, 6 bases. The ends were cut back, 1 base at V and 4 bases at J, with 14 bases in the middle. The CDR3 spans 16 residues. CDR1 and CDR2 (germline): MDHEN, SYDVKM. CDR3 sequence reads: CASSLLGQGQYNEQFF. In DNA, the CDR3 is TGTGCCAGCAGTTTATTAGGGCAGGGGCAGTACAATGAGCAGTTCTTC.

The gene calls are TRBV6-5 and TRBJ2-7; D is unresolved. Germline CDR1 MNHEY, CDR2 SVGAGI. Trimming cost V 6 bases and J 3 bases, with 12 bases left between them. This CDR3 is built from 13 residues. The CDR3 DNA follows: TGTGCCAGCAGCGACACAACTGTCTACGAGCAGTACTTC. Translated: CASSDTTVYEQYF.

This clone was seen just once. V and J are TRBV4-2 and TRBJ1-5; 9 positions agree with TRBD1. The ends lost 0 bases at V and 3 bases at J; junction bases unmatched: 6. In germline, CDR1 is LGHNA, CDR2 YNFKEQ. CDR3 length: 17 amino acids. The CDR3 bases are TGTGCCAGCAGCCAAGATCTGGGACAGGGCTACAATCAGCCCCAGCATTTT. Translating gives CASSQDLGQGYNQPQHF.

The chain links TRBV28 to TRBJ2-7, with a possible D match to TRBD1 (6 bases). CDR1 is MDHEN and CDR2 is SYDVKM in the germline V gene. The CDR3 runs 14 residues. The germline V and J ends were trimmed by 7 bases and 3 bases, with 16 bases remaining between them. The CDR3 reads CASNPTGRYYEQYF. The CDR3 DNA sequence: TGTGCCAGCAACCCAACAGGGAGATACTACGAGCAGTACTTC.

This chain joins TRBV6-4 and TRBJ2-1; maybe TRBD1 (5 bases). CDR1 MRHNA and CDR2 SNTAGT come from the germline V gene. The CDR3 has 15 amino acids. The germline V and J ends were trimmed by 4 bases and 2 bases, with 12 bases remaining between them. CDR3 sequence: CASSAELGAYNEQFF. The CDR3 region has the DNA TGTGCCAGCAGTGCTGAGTTAGGGGCCTACAATGAGCAGTTCTTC.

This clone was counted once. The V gene is TRBV2, the J gene TRBJ1-4; D unclear. V was trimmed by 8 bases and J by 14 bases, leaving 12 bases between them. The CDR3 covers 10 residues. The germline CDR1 and CDR2 sequences are SNHLY and FYNNEI. CDR3 sequence: CASALRGLFF. For the CDR3, the DNA is TGTGCCAGCGCGCTTCGAGGGCTGTTTTTT.

This chain uses TRBV3-1 (or the pseudogene TRBV3-2) with TRBJ1-2, with TRBD1 matching 7 bases. Germline CDR1 and CDR2: LGHDT and YNNKEL (reference sequence). With V trimmed by 5 bases and J by 0 bases, 0 bases remained unmatched. This CDR3 comprises 13 residues. CDR3 amino acids: CASSDRANYGYTF. The CDR3 DNA reads TGTGCCAGCAGCGACAGGGCTAACTATGGCTACACCTTC.

CDR3 in DNA: TGTGCCAGCAGTGAAGTATCAGGCCGAAACACCATATATTTT. Protein sequence: CASSEVSGRNTIYF. The chain links TRBV6-1 to TRBJ1-3; D remains unclear. Looked up from germline, CDR1 is MNHNS and CDR2 is SASEGT. With 1 base removed from V and 5 bases from J, the gap between germline ends came to 9 bases. This CDR3 contains 14 residues.